The 15 T cell receptor beta chains given below trace back to one sample, sequenced in a study of T cells in Graves' hyperthyroidism and ophthalmopathy. RNA transcripts yielded amplified TCR beta CDR3 regions. Primed by the HTBI set, a first-round RT-PCR was run on the TCR CDR3. TCRdb reprocessed the multiplex PCR reads via MiXCR and lists one record per CDR3 protein. The data contain a few hundred thousand distinct CDR3 sequences, roughly 14% of them seen just once; the ten biggest clones take up under 25%. Specimen: blood. The receptors come from a man aged 25 to 40 with Graves' hyperthyroidism that later progressed to Graves' ophthalmopathy.

In this sample, this clonotype turned up many times. The chain has TRBV6-1 and TRBJ1-5; no reliable D call. The CDR3 is 14 residues long. Germline assignment: CDR1 MNHNS and CDR2 SASEGT. The V end was cut by 7 bases, the J end by 2 bases, with 12 bases between. CDR3 DNA sequence: TGTGCCAGCAACGTGGACCTTCGCAATCAGCCCCAGCATTTT. This gives the protein CASNVDLRNQPQHF.

In its sample, this clonotype was seen many times. This sequence joins TRBV20-1 and TRBJ1-2; D remains unclear. The germline V and J ends were trimmed by 6 bases and 4 bases, with 15 bases remaining between them. This CDR3 has 13 residues. Germline CDR1 DFQATT, CDR2 SNEGSKA (reference sequence). CDR3 in DNA: TGCAGTGCCAAGATGGAGGGCTCCTATGGCTACACCTTC. Protein: CSAKMEGSYGYTF.

This clonotype appeared many times. This chain connects TRBV16 to TRBJ1-4, with 10 bases that match TRBD1. J lost 7 bases, V lost 4 bases, and 6 bases had no gene match. The CDR3 is 15 amino acids. CDR1 is KGHSY, CDR2 FQNENV, per germline. CDR3 nucleotides: TGTGCCAGCAGCCGCCCGGGACAGGGGTTTGAAAAACTGTTTTTT. Encoded protein: CASSRPGQGFEKLFF.

This clonotype has ten or more counts. The V and J genes are TRBV28 and TRBJ2-5; the match to TRBD2 covers 7 bases. Trimming removed 5 bases from V and 5 bases from J; junction bases left unmatched: 14. Germline-derived CDR1 and CDR2 are MDHEN and SYDVKM. CDR3 length: 16 amino acids. The CDR3 sequence is CASSPRTGLGGETQYF. CDR3 bases: TGTGCCAGCAGTCCTCGGACGGGATTGGGAGGGGAGACCCAGTACTTC.

This clonotype has just a few counts. The rearrangement joins TRBV4-1 to TRBJ1-1; D is unresolved. The V gene's germline CDR1 is MGHRA and CDR2 YSYEKL. This CDR3 has 11 residues. The ends were cut back, 3 bases at V and 2 bases at J, with 1 base in the middle. CDR3 amino acids: CASSHNTEAFF. The CDR3 region has the DNA TGCGCCAGCAGCCATAACACTGAAGCTTTCTTT.

This clonotype was detected only a few times. The chain has TRBV29-1 and TRBJ2-2, with a weak D call TRBD2 (6 bases). Germline V gene data show CDR1 as SQVTM and CDR2 as ANQGSEA. CDR3 length equals 14 residues. The ends were cut back, 3 bases at V and 7 bases at J, with 15 bases in the middle. This CDR3 is CSVDHAGSHGELFF. DNA for the CDR3: TGCAGCGTTGATCATGCGGGATCGCACGGGGAGCTGTTTTTT.

This clonotype was found many times. The J gene is TRBJ1-1, the V gene TRBV6-1; tentatively, D is TRBD1 (5 bases). The CDR3 has 14 residues. Germline values: CDR1 MNHNS, CDR2 SASEGT. Trimming removed 4 bases at V and 6 bases at J, with 15 bases between. CDR3 sequence: CASSAQGIGAEAFF. The CDR3 DNA sequence: TGTGCCAGCAGTGCTCAGGGTATTGGCGCTGAAGCTTTCTTT.

The table lists this clonotype with many counts. The rearrangement links TRBV12-3 or TRBV12-4 to TRBJ1-1; tentative D call: TRBD1 (5 bases). This CDR3 is 14 amino acids long. The V end lost 6 bases, the J end lost 1 base, and 12 bases lay between the germline ends. As DNA, the CDR3 is TGTGCCAGCAGATATAGGACACCGAACACTGAAGCTTTCTTT. The encoded protein is CASRYRTPNTEAFF.

This clonotype turned up a few times. The V call is TRBV15, the J call TRBJ2-1; 11 bases are shared with TRBD2. With 5 bases clipped from V and 3 bases from J, the junction kept 9 bases outside the gene matches. Germline V gene lookup returns CDR1 LNHNV and CDR2 YYDKDF (reference sequence). This CDR3 contains 17 residues. This CDR3 reads CATSDRSGRELYNEQFF. The DNA for the CDR3 is TGTGCCACCAGCGACCGTAGCGGGAGGGAACTCTACAATGAGCAGTTCTTC.

The sample holds many counts of this clonotype. This chain links TRBV29-1 with TRBJ1-1; 7 positions match TRBD1. This CDR3 is 13 amino acids long. From germline, CDR1 is SQVTM and CDR2 ANQGSEA. V lost 4 bases to trimming and J lost 3 bases; unmatched junction nucleotides: 5. The CDR3 DNA reads TGCAGCGTTGGTGCGGGACAGTACACTGAAGCTTTCTTT. As protein: CSVGAGQYTEAFF.

This clonotype was picked up many times. This chain connects TRBV7-7 to TRBJ2-7; D unresolved. Trimming took 8 bases from V and 2 from J, leaving 19 bases between them. Germline CDR1 SSHAT, CDR2 FNYEAQ (reference sequence). The CDR3 length is 15 residues. The CDR3 is CASASLVPSPYEQYF. As DNA, the CDR3 is TGTGCCAGCGCCTCACTGGTCCCATCCCCCTACGAGCAGTACTTC.

This clonotype was counted at least ten times. The gene calls are TRBV2 and TRBJ2-5; 10 bases line up with TRBD1. The junction had 12 bases not matched to a gene; V was cut back by 6 bases and J by 5 bases. Per the germline V gene, CDR1 is SNHLY and CDR2 is FYNNEI. The CDR3 spans 16 residues. The CDR3 DNA reads TGTGCCAGCAGCGACGGACAGGGGGACATAGGGGAGACCCAGTACTTC. This sequence encodes CASSDGQGDIGETQYF.

This clonotype has at least ten counts. V gene TRBV7-9 combines with J gene TRBJ1-1; no reliable D call. CDR3 length: 17 amino acids. Trimming stripped 4 bases from V and 3 bases from J, with 21 bases between. Germline loops: CDR1 SEHNR, CDR2 FQNEAQ (reference sequence). DNA for the CDR3: TGTGCCAGCAGCTCGCGTTTGCCGTGGTTGCTGCACACTGAAGCTTTCTTT. Protein sequence: CASSSRLPWLLHTEAFF.

In its sample, this clonotype was seen many times. The J gene is TRBJ2-3, the V gene TRBV6-1; weak D call: TRBD2 (5 bases). The V end lost 6 bases, the J end lost 6 bases, and 19 bases lay between the germline ends. The CDR3 runs 15 residues. From germline, CDR1 is MNHNS and CDR2 SASEGT. CDR3 residues: CASRPGLTRVDTQYF. The CDR3 DNA reads TGTGCCAGCAGACCCGGACTCACGAGGGTTGATACGCAGTATTTT.

This clonotype was counted many times. The chain combines TRBV19 with TRBJ1-6, with 8 bases matching TRBD1. The germline CDR1 and CDR2 sequences are LNHDA and SQIVND (reference sequence). Losses at the gene ends were 5 bases for V and 7 bases for J; bases not matched to a gene: 1. The CDR3 sequence is 13 residues long. The CDR3 nucleotides are TGTGCCAGTAGTGACAGGGGAAATTCACCCCTCCACTTT. Its protein product is CASSDRGNSPLHF.